This T cell receptor (beta chain) is drawn from a study of blood T cell repertoires in COVID-19. Germline V CDR1 and CDR2: LNHDA, SQIVND (reference sequence). V lost 7 bases, J lost 5 bases, and 12 bases lay in between. This CDR3 has 14 residues. Libraries were prepared by immunoSEQ multiplex PCR; TCRdb keeps only in-frame clonotypes and omits some of them. The repertoire holds about 230,000 clones, about 85% seen once, with approximately 8.7% in the top ten. The chain is built from TRBV19 and TRBJ1-6, with D uncertain. The receptor comes from an elderly woman with acute or convalescent COVID-19. Specimen: peripheral blood. CDR3 in DNA: TGTGCCAGTACCCGCGCGAGGGATAATTCACCCCTCCACTTT. Translating it yields CASTRARDNSPLHF.